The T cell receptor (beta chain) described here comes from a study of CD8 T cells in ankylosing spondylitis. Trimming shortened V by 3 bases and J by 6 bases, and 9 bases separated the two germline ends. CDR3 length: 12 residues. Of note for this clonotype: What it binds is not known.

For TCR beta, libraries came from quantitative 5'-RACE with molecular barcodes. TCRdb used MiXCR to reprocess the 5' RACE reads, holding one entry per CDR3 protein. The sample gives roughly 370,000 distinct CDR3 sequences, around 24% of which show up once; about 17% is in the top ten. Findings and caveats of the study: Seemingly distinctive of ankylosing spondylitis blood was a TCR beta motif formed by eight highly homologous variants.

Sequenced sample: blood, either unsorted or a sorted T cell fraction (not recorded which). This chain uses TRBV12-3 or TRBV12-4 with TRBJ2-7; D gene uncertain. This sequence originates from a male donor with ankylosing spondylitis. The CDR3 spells CASSFMGSEQYF. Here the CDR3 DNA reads TGTGCCAGCAGTTTTATGGGGTCCGAGCAGTACTTC.